This T cell receptor beta chain was identified in a study of identical twins. General observations from the study: Twin sharing of out-of-frame TCR alpha was underestimated by models in monozygotic pairs.

The V end was cut by 4 bases, the J end by 4 bases, with 12 bases between. Germline V CDR1 and CDR2: SGHTS, YDEGEE. This CDR3 is built from 13 residues. Remarks on this clonotype: Its specificity is not known.

A single record per CDR3 protein comes from TCRdb applying MiXCR to the 5' RACE reads. The sample has about 690,000 distinct CDR3 sequences, roughly 6.2% seen once. The sequencing sample was made of naive T cells sorted from blood. The clonotype originates from a man younger than 35 in good health. This chain links TRBV5-8 with TRBJ2-7, with D unclear. The CDR3 nucleotides are TGTGCCAGCAGCCCCATGGGTGGATACGAGCAGTACGTC. Encoded protein: CASSPMGGYEQYV.